These T cell receptor beta chains were read from a single sample in a study of early T cells in non-severe SARS-CoV-2 infection. MiXCR, applied by TCRdb to the 5' RACE reads, yields one record per CDR3 protein. The sample records tens of thousands of distinct CDR3 sequences, roughly a tenth being singletons. Sample: whole blood. The receptors originated from an adult who was a healthcare worker with PCR-confirmed SARS-CoV-2 infection or an uninfected control (not recorded which). CDR3s include the opening cysteine and the closing phenylalanine or tryptophan. A D gene is named only where the DNA matches it firmly. Clone size appears in some rows only: once, few, many, or a class for an expanded clone.

D gene: TRBD2; V gene: TRBV7-2; clone size: many; J gene: TRBJ2-1; CDR3 protein: CASSTGGERLNEQFF; CDR3 DNA: TGTGCCAGCAGCACGGGAGGGGAGAGGTTAAATGAGCAGTTCTTC
D gene: -; V gene: TRBV10-3; clone size: few; J gene: TRBJ1-3; CDR3 protein: CAIRGTAGNTIYF; CDR3 DNA: TGTGCCATCAGGGGGACGGCTGGAAACACCATATATTTT
D gene: -; V gene: TRBV9; clone size: many; J gene: TRBJ2-6; CDR3 protein: CASSRANSGANVLTF; CDR3 DNA: TGTGCCAGCAGCCGCGCAAACTCTGGGGCCAACGTCCTGACTTTC
D gene: TRBD2; V gene: TRBV13; clone size: -; J gene: TRBJ2-1; CDR3 protein: CASSFQASGERAYNEQFF; CDR3 DNA: TGTGCCAGCAGCTTCCAGGCTAGCGGGGAACGGGCCTACAATGAGCAGTTCTTC
D gene: TRBD1; V gene: TRBV7-2; clone size: -; J gene: TRBJ2-7; CDR3 protein: CASSPGRTRTGAYHYEQYF; CDR3 DNA: TGTGCCAGCAGCCCAGGACGCACCAGGACAGGGGCGTACCATTACGAGCAGTACTTC
D gene: TRBD2; V gene: TRBV9; clone size: few; J gene: TRBJ2-3; CDR3 protein: CASSPRLAGADTQYF; CDR3 DNA: TGTGCCAGCAGCCCCAGACTAGCGGGCGCAGATACGCAGTATTTT
D gene: TRBD1; V gene: TRBV20-1; clone size: few; J gene: TRBJ1-3; CDR3 protein: CSATWTGGYGNTIYF; CDR3 DNA: TGCAGTGCCACGTGGACAGGGGGCTACGGAAACACCATATATTTT
D gene: TRBD2; V gene: TRBV27; clone size: many; J gene: TRBJ2-7; CDR3 protein: CASSSGLALSEQYF; CDR3 DNA: TGTGCCAGCAGTTCGGGACTAGCGCTGTCCGAGCAGTACTTC
D gene: TRBD2; V gene: TRBV12-3/TRBV12-4; clone size: many; J gene: TRBJ2-7; CDR3 protein: CASSSSVVPGLAGAWVYEQYF; CDR3 DNA: TGTGCCAGCAGTTCCTCCGTTGTCCCGGGACTAGCGGGAGCTTGGGTATACGAGCAGTACTTC
D gene: -; V gene: TRBV29-1; clone size: -; J gene: TRBJ1-1; CDR3 protein: CSAGVPLNTEAFF; CDR3 DNA: TGCAGCGCGGGGGTCCCTTTGAACACTGAAGCTTTCTTT
D gene: -; V gene: TRBV12-3/TRBV12-4; clone size: medium-sized; J gene: TRBJ1-5; CDR3 protein: CASSLYGLSNQPQHF; CDR3 DNA: TGTGCCAGCAGTTTATACGGACTTAGCAATCAGCCCCAGCATTTT
D gene: -; V gene: TRBV6-5; clone size: few; J gene: TRBJ2-1; CDR3 protein: CASSYYGRAGRNEQFF; CDR3 DNA: TGTGCCAGCAGTTACTACGGAAGAGCTGGCCGAAATGAGCAGTTCTTC
D gene: TRBD1; V gene: TRBV11-2; clone size: few; J gene: TRBJ2-1; CDR3 protein: CASSTGTGGRINEQFF; CDR3 DNA: TGTGCCAGCAGCACCGGGACAGGGGGGAGGATCAATGAGCAGTTCTTC
D gene: -; V gene: TRBV3-1; clone size: many; J gene: TRBJ1-5; CDR3 protein: CASSSQGNNQPQHF; CDR3 DNA: TGTGCCAGCAGCTCCCAGGGAAACAATCAGCCCCAGCATTTT
D gene: -; V gene: TRBV11-2; clone size: few; J gene: TRBJ2-1; CDR3 protein: CASSLHPDLRLNEQFF; CDR3 DNA: TGTGCCAGCAGCTTGCATCCGGACCTTCGTCTCAATGAGCAGTTCTTC
D gene: -; V gene: TRBV2; clone size: few; J gene: TRBJ2-4; CDR3 protein: CASSDHSGGIQYF; CDR3 DNA: TGTGCCAGCAGTGATCATTCCGGGGGCATTCAGTACTTC
D gene: -; V gene: TRBV7-2; clone size: many; J gene: TRBJ2-7; CDR3 protein: CASSLDLAEPTKQYF; CDR3 DNA: TGTGCCAGCAGCTTAGATTTAGCGGAGCCTACGAAGCAGTACTTC
D gene: -; V gene: TRBV7-9; clone size: -; J gene: TRBJ1-1; CDR3 protein: CASSFPGNTEAFF; CDR3 DNA: TGTGCCAGCAGCTTCCCGGGAAACACTGAAGCTTTCTTT
D gene: -; V gene: TRBV7-9; clone size: -; J gene: TRBJ2-3; CDR3 protein: CASSVEDTQYF; CDR3 DNA: TGTGCCAGCAGCGTTGAGGATACGCAGTATTTT
D gene: -; V gene: TRBV11-2; clone size: few; J gene: TRBJ2-5; CDR3 protein: CASSLDRSQETQYF; CDR3 DNA: TGTGCCAGCAGCCTGGACAGAAGTCAAGAGACCCAGTACTTC
D gene: -; V gene: TRBV11-2; clone size: few; J gene: TRBJ1-2; CDR3 protein: CASSLTGTSYGYTF; CDR3 DNA: TGTGCCAGCAGCCTTACCGGGACTTCCTATGGCTACACCTTC
D gene: TRBD2; V gene: TRBV7-6; clone size: few; J gene: TRBJ2-1; CDR3 protein: CASSLGLAEGRGGNEQFF; CDR3 DNA: TGTGCCAGCAGCTTAGGACTAGCGGAAGGACGGGGGGGCAATGAGCAGTTCTTC
D gene: TRBD1; V gene: TRBV6-4; clone size: few; J gene: TRBJ2-7; CDR3 protein: CASSAGTGEQYF; CDR3 DNA: TGTGCCAGCAGTGCCGGGACAGGCGAGCAGTACTTC
D gene: TRBD2; V gene: TRBV9; clone size: many; J gene: TRBJ2-1; CDR3 protein: CASSALAGTSYNEQFF; CDR3 DNA: TGTGCCAGCAGCGCTCTAGCGGGAACCTCCTACAATGAGCAGTTCTTC
D gene: TRBD1; V gene: TRBV2; clone size: many; J gene: TRBJ1-1; CDR3 protein: CASSGQGSFEAFF; CDR3 DNA: TGTGCCAGCTCGGGACAGGGTTCCTTTGAAGCTTTCTTT
D gene: -; V gene: TRBV7-9; clone size: many; J gene: TRBJ2-1; CDR3 protein: CASSLAPPRNEQFF; CDR3 DNA: TGTGCCAGCAGCTTAGCCCCCCCCCGGAATGAGCAGTTCTTC
D gene: -; V gene: TRBV5-5; clone size: many; J gene: TRBJ2-5; CDR3 protein: CASSLGRLETQYF; CDR3 DNA: TGTGCCAGCAGCTTGGGGAGGCTGGAGACCCAGTACTTC
D gene: -; V gene: TRBV6-2/TRBV6-3; clone size: many; J gene: TRBJ2-2; CDR3 protein: CASRGLTEVGELFF; CDR3 DNA: TGTGCCAGCAGGGGACTTACAGAGGTCGGGGAGCTGTTTTTT
D gene: TRBD1; V gene: TRBV7-6; clone size: many; J gene: TRBJ2-2; CDR3 protein: CATRDRVNTGELFF; CDR3 DNA: TGTGCCACCAGGGACAGGGTCAACACCGGGGAGCTGTTTTTT
D gene: -; V gene: TRBV7-8; clone size: -; J gene: TRBJ2-2; CDR3 protein: CAFGGEGFGSGELFF; CDR3 DNA: TGTGCCTTTGGGGGAGAGGGGTTCGGTTCCGGGGAGCTGTTTTTT